The 20 T cell receptor beta chains reported below all come from one sample, sequenced in a study of cytomegalovirus exposure and HLA in healthy donors. The PCR employed 60 Vbeta primers together with 13 Jbeta primers. Some clones are missing from TCRdb's copy, which holds only in-frame ones; the method was immunoSEQ multiplex PCR. The table has about 99,000 clones, around 77% seen once. The sample taken for sequencing was PBMCs. The receptors come from a middle-aged man in good health and CMV-seronegative.

In this sample, this clone turned up a few times. The V and J genes are TRBV5-1 and TRBJ2-2; the D gene is possibly TRBD1 (6 bases). The V end lost 0 bases, the J end lost 6 bases, and 15 bases lay between the germline ends. The germline CDR1 and CDR2 sequences are SGHRS and YFSETQ. This CDR3 has 16 amino acids. CDR3 nucleotide sequence: TGCGCCAGCAGCTTGGAGGCCAGGGGAACGGCCGGGGAGCTGTTTTTT. This encodes CASSLEARGTAGELFF.

The chain couples TRBV28 to TRBJ1-5; possibly TRBD1 for D (6 bases). Per germline, CDR1 MDHEN and CDR2 SYDVKM. V dropped 5 bases and J dropped 7 bases, with 9 bases sitting between them. This CDR3 has 12 residues. The CDR3 DNA is TGTGCCAGCAGTACAGGGAGCCAGCCCCAGCATTTT. As protein: CASSTGSQPQHF.

V is TRBV7-9 and J is TRBJ1-6; maybe TRBD1 (6 bases). This CDR3 spans 15 amino acids. Germline CDR1 SEHNR, CDR2 FQNEAQ (reference sequence). Trimming left V 6 bases short and J 7 bases short, with 16 bases between. CDR3 in DNA: TGTGCCAGCAGTGAAGCGAGGCAGGGGAATTCACCCCTCCACTTT. Translating it yields CASSEARQGNSPLHF.

The rearrangement joins TRBV5-1 to TRBJ2-3; TRBD2 matches at 8 bases. The V segment lost 3 bases and the J segment 3 bases; nucleotides outside the gene matches: 3. CDR3 length equals 14 residues. CDR1 and CDR2 (germline): SGHRS, YFSETQ. For the CDR3, the DNA is TGCGCCAGCAGCTCGGGACTAGTGACAGATACGCAGTATTTT. Amino acid sequence: CASSSGLVTDTQYF.

The chain employs TRBV14 and TRBJ1-6; no firm D call. V was cut by 2 bases and J by 7 bases, with 6 bases left in between. The CDR3 consists of 13 residues. Germline V gives CDR1 SGHDN, CDR2 FVKESK. CDR3 protein: CASSQNMNSPLHF. CDR3 DNA sequence: TGTGCCAGCAGCCAAAATATGAATTCACCCCTCCACTTT.

The gene calls are TRBV19 and TRBJ1-1; D unclear. The CDR3 covers 12 residues. CDR1 and CDR2 (germline): LNHDA, SQIVND (reference sequence). The germline V and J ends were trimmed by 5 bases and 11 bases, with 15 bases remaining between them. This CDR3 is CASSARVGEAFF. For the CDR3, the DNA is TGTGCCAGTAGTGCCAGAGTCGGAGAGGCTTTCTTT.

The chain is built from TRBV6-1 and TRBJ2-1, with 15 bases aligning to TRBD2. Losses at the gene ends were 4 bases for V and 6 bases for J; bases not matched to a gene: 4. The CDR3 covers 16 residues. Germline CDR1 is MNHNS and CDR2 is SASEGT. CDR3 sequence (DNA): TGTGCCAGCAGTGCCCGGACTAGCGGGAGGGGCAATGAGCAGTTCTTC. It yields the protein CASSARTSGRGNEQFF.

The chain carries TRBV7-9 and TRBJ2-2, with 7 bases lining up with TRBD1. Looked up from germline, CDR1 is SEHNR and CDR2 is FQNEAQ (reference sequence). V trimming: 5 bases; J trimming: 4 bases; junction bases outside the gene matches: 10. The CDR3 contains 16 residues. The CDR3 bases are TGTGCCAGCAGCGGGGCCGGGACAGACCTCACCGGGGAGCTGTTTTTT. Amino acids: CASSGAGTDLTGELFF.

In its sample, this clone was seen a few times. The chain links TRBV6-1 to TRBJ1-5; D remains unclear. Germline assignment: CDR1 MNHNS and CDR2 SASEGT. The CDR3 is 14 residues long. The V gene lost 7 bases and the J gene lost 0 bases, with 10 bases spanning the gap. The CDR3 sequence: CASIGVFSNQPQHF. The CDR3 DNA reads TGTGCCAGCATCGGAGTGTTTAGCAATCAGCCCCAGCATTTT.

The V gene is TRBV30, the J gene TRBJ2-4; no definite D call. The CDR3 loop spans 13 amino acids. The V and J ends lost 1 base and 8 bases respectively, with 12 bases between them. Germline CDR1 and CDR2: GTSNPN and SVGIG (reference sequence). CDR3: CAWSGQKGDIQYF. The CDR3 DNA sequence: TGTGCCTGGAGTGGCCAAAAAGGAGACATTCAGTACTTC.

This clone was found a few times. The chain recombines TRBV5-4 with TRBJ2-7; D is undetermined. Germline V gene lookup returns CDR1 SGHNT and CDR2 YYREEE (reference sequence). V gave up 4 bases and J gave up 3 bases, with 5 bases separating them. This CDR3 comprises 11 residues. This CDR3 is CASSSNYEQYF. CDR3 nucleotides: TGTGCCAGCAGCAGCAACTACGAGCAGTACTTC.

This clone was counted once. One junction end disagrees with the germline gene, perhaps due to a read error. Other DNA sequences of this sample code for an identical CDR3. The chain employs TRBV7-6 and TRBJ2-7; TRBD1 or TRBD2 may be the D gene (5 bases each). The CDR3 is 17 amino acids. CDR1 SGHVS and CDR2 FNYEAQ come from the germline V gene. The CDR3 region has the DNA TGTGCCAGCAGCCTAGCCAACGCCCGTGAAGGGGCCTACGAGCAGTACTTC. As protein: CASSLANAREGAYEQYF.

This clone was counted a single time. This chain uses TRBV11-2 with TRBJ1-1; a weak D match, TRBD1 (5 bases). This CDR3 contains 13 residues. The germline V gene has CDR1 SGHAT and CDR2 FQNNGV. V was clipped by 4 bases and J by 4 bases, with 10 bases between them. Here the CDR3 DNA reads TGTGCCAGCAGCTCCGGGGGTCCCACTGAAGCTTTCTTT. Its translation: CASSSGGPTEAFF.

This clone was observed a single time. The chain joins TRBV6-5 to TRBJ2-2; possibly TRBD1 for D (5 bases). The CDR3 runs to 14 residues. Germline CDR1 reads MNHEY; CDR2 reads SVGAGI. Trimming pared 5 bases from V and 6 bases from J, leaving 13 bases between. The CDR3 sequence: CASSRSGISGELFF. CDR3 DNA sequence: TGTGCCAGCAGTCGATCAGGGATCTCCGGGGAGCTGTTTTTT.

The chain employs TRBV30 and TRBJ2-5; TRBD2 is a possible D gene (6 bases). Trimming shortened V by 2 bases and J by 2 bases, and 9 bases separated the two germline ends. There are 13 residues in the CDR3. Germline V gives CDR1 GTSNPN, CDR2 SVGIG (reference sequence). The CDR3 reads CAWSMGTQETQYF. The CDR3 DNA is TGTGCCTGGAGTATGGGGACTCAAGAGACCCAGTACTTC.

The chain uses TRBV2 and TRBJ2-1; a possible D gene is TRBD1 (5 bases). This CDR3 is built from 15 residues. Germline V gene data show CDR1 as SNHLY and CDR2 as FYNNEI. The V gene lost 2 bases and the J gene lost 5 bases, with 13 bases spanning the gap. For the CDR3, the DNA is TGTGCCAGCAGTGAAATCAGGACACCAAACAATGAGCAGTTCTTC. This sequence encodes CASSEIRTPNNEQFF.

The gene calls are TRBV5-6 and TRBJ1-1; 9 bases are a match to TRBD1. V gave up 4 bases and J gave up 1 base; unmatched junction bases: 5. The CDR3 is 15 amino acids. CDR1 is SGHDT, CDR2 YYEEEE, per germline. In DNA form, the CDR3 reads TGTGCCAGCAGCGTGGACAGGGGACAGAACACTGAAGCTTTCTTT. Translating it yields CASSVDRGQNTEAFF.

V usage is TRBV21-1 and J usage is TRBJ2-7; TRBD1, the table's D call, was not compared with the DNA. TRBV21-1 is shown as a pseudogene. The CDR3 spans 14 residues. The CDR3 here is CASSARTGGHEQYF. The CDR3 DNA sequence: TGTGCCAGCAGCGCCCGGACAGGGGGGCACGAGCAGTACTTC.

This chain joins TRBV30 and TRBJ1-4; D might be TRBD1 (6 bases). This CDR3 comprises 16 residues. CDR1 and CDR2 from the germline V gene are GTSNPN and SVGIG (reference sequence). Deletions cut 8 bases from V and 0 bases from J, with 19 bases between. CDR3 nucleotides: TGTGCCGGGCATGGGGGCAGGAGAGCAACTAATGAAAAACTGTTTTTT. It is translated as CAGHGGRRATNEKLFF.

J is TRBJ2-7 and V is TRBV6-1, with D possibly TRBD1 on 6 matching bases. CDR3 length equals 14 residues. The germline V gene encodes CDR1 MNHNS and CDR2 SASEGT. V lost 1 base and J 4 bases, leaving 11 bases between the germline ends. DNA of the CDR3: TGTGCCAGCAGTGAAGGGTCGACAGGTTACGAGCAGTACTTC. It is translated as CASSEGSTGYEQYF.